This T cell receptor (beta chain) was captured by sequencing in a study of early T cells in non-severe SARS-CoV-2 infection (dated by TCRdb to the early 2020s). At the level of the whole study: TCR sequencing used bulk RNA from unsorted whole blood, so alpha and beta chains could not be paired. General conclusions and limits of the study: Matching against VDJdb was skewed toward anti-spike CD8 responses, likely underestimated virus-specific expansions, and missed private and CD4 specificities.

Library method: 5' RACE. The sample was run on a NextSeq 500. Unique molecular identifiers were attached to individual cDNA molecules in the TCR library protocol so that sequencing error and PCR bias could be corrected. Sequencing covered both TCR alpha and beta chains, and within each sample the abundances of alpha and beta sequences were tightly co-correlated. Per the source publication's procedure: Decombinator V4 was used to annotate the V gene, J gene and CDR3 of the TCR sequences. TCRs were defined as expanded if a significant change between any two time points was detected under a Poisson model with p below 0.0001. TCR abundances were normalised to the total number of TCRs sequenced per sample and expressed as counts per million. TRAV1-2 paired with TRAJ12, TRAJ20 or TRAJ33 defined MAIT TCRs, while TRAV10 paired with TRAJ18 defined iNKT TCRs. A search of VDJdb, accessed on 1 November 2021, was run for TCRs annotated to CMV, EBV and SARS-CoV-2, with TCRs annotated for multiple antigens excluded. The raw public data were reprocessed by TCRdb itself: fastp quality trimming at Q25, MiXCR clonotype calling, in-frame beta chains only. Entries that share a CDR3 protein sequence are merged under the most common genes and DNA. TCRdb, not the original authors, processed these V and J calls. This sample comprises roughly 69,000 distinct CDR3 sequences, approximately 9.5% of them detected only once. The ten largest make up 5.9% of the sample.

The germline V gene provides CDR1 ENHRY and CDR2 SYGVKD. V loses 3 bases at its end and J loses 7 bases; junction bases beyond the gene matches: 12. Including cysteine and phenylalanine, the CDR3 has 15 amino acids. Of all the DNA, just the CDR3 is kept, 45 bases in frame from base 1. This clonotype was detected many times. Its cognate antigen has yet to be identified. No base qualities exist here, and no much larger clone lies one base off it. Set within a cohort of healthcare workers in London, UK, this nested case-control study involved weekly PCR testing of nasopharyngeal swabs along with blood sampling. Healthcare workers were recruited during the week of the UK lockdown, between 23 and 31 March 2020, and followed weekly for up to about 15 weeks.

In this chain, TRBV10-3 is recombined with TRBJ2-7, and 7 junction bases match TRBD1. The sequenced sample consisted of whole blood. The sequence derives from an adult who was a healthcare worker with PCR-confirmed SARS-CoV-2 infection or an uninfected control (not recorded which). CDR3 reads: CAISEFTGEKREQYF. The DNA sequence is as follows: TGTGCCATCAGTGAATTTACAGGGGAGAAAAGGGAGCAGTACTTC.